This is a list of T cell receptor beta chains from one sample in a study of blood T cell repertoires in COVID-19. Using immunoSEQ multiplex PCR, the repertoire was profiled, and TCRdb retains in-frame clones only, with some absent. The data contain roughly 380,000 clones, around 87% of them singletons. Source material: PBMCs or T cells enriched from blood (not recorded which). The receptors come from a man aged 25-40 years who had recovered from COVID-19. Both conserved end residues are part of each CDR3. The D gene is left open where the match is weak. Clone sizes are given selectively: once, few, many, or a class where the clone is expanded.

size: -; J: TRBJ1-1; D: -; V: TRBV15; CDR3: CATSRDPDIGAFF; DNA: TGTGCCACCAGCAGAGATCCGGACATTGGAGCTTTCTTT
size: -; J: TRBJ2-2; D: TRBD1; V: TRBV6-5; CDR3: CASSYSSHRGTGELFF; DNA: TGTGCCAGCAGTTACTCGAGCCACAGGGGCACCGGGGAGCTGTTTTTT
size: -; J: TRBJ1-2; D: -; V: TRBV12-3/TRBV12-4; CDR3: CASSPSGAGYTF; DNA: TGTGCCAGCAGTCCTTCAGGGGCTGGCTACACCTTC
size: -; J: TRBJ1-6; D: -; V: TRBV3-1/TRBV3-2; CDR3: CASSQDLGANSPLHF; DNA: TGTGCCAGCAGCCAAGATCTAGGGGCCAATTCACCCCTCCACTTT
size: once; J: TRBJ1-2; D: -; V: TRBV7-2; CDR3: CASSPAGRSYGYTF; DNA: TGTGCCAGCAGTCCCGCAGGGAGGAGCTATGGCTACACCTTC
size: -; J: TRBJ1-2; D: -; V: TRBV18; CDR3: CASSPYQGQSYGYTF; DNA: TGTGCCAGCTCACCGTATCAGGGGCAGAGCTATGGCTACACCTTC
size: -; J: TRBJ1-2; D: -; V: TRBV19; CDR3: CASSIGFVAGYGYTF; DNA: TGTGCCAGTAGTATTGGCTTTGTGGCAGGATATGGCTACACCTTC
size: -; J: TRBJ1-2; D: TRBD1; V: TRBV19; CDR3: CASRPLGQANYGYTF; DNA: TGTGCCAGTAGACCACTCGGACAGGCTAACTATGGCTACACCTTC
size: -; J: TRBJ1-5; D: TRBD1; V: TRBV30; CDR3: CAWSLIGTVNQPQHF; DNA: TGTGCCTGGAGTCTAATAGGGACAGTTAATCAGCCCCAGCATTTT
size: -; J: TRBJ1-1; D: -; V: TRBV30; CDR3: CAWSAQTGTEAFF; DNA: TGTGCCTGGAGTGCCCAGACAGGAACTGAAGCTTTCTTT
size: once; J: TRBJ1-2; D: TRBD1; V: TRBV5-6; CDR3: CASSFRTGKINYGYTF; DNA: TGTGCCAGCAGCTTCCGGACAGGCAAAATTAACTATGGCTACACCTTC
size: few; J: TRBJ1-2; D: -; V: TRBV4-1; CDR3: CASSQDPSGYGYTF; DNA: TGCGCCAGCAGCCAAGATCCATCGGGCTATGGCTACACCTTC
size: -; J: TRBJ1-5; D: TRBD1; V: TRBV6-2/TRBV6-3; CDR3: CASSDPRTGFINQPQHF; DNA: TGTGCCAGCAGCGATCCTCGGACAGGGTTTATCAATCAGCCCCAGCATTTT
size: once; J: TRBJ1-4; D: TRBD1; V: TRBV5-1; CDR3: CASSVGQGNEKLFF; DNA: TGCGCCAGCAGCGTCGGACAGGGAAACGAAAAACTGTTTTTT
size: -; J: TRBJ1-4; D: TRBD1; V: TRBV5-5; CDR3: CASSLPIGGGDEKLFF; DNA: TGTGCCAGCAGTCTTCCCATCGGAGGGGGCGATGAAAAACTGTTTTTT
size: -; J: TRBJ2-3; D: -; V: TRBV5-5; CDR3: CASSLAGTTSGADTQYF; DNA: TGTGCCAGCAGCTTGGCCGGGACAACCAGTGGGGCAGATACGCAGTATTTT
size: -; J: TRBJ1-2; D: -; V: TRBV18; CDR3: CASSPPATGAPYGYTF; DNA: TGTGCCAGCTCACCACCGGCTACAGGAGCTCCTTATGGCTACACCTTC
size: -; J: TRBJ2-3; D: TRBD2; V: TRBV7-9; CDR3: CASSPLRLAGGQDTQYF; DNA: TGTGCCAGCAGCCCCCTCCGACTAGCGGGGGGGCAGGATACGCAGTATTTT
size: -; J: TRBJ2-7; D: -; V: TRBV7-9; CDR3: CASSFQPFLRGEQYF; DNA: TGTGCCAGCAGCTTCCAGCCCTTCCTGAGAGGCGAGCAGTACTTC
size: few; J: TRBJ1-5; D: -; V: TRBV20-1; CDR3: CSAPVLETQHF; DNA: TGCAGTGCACCTGTACTCGAGACCCAGCATTTT
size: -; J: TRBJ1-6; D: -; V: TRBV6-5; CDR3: CASSYSRGGNSPLHF; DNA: TGTGCCAGCAGTTACTCGAGGGGGGGCAATTCACCCCTCCACTTT
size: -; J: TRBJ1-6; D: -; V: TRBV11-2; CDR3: CASSLVTGYSPLHF; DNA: TGTGCCAGCAGCTTAGTAACAGGGTATTCACCCCTCCACTTT
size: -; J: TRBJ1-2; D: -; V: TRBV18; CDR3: CASSPDRNYGYTF; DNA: TGTGCCAGCTCACCCGACAGGAACTATGGCTACACCTTC
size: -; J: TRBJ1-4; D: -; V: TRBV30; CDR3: CAFYRDRFMEKLFF; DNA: TGTGCCTTTTACAGGGACCGCTTTATGGAAAAACTGTTTTTT
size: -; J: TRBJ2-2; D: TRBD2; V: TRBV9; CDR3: CASSRGGRVNTGELFF; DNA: TGTGCCAGCAGCAGGGGAGGGCGGGTAAACACCGGGGAGCTGTTTTTT
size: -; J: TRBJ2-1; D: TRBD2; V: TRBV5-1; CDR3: CASSGTSGDSYNEQFF; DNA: TGCGCCAGCAGCGGGACTAGCGGAGACTCCTACAATGAGCAGTTCTTC
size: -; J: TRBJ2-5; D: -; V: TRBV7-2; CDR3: CASSLDQGTQYF; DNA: TGTGCCAGCAGCCTGGACCAGGGAACCCAGTACTTC
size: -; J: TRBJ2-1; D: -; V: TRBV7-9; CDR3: CASSPRTGTTYNEQFF; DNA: TGTGCCAGCAGCCCACGGACAGGGACTACCTACAATGAGCAGTTCTTC
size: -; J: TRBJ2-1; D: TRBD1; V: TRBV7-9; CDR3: CASSFATGSYNEQFF; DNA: TGTGCCAGCAGCTTCGCGACAGGGTCTTACAATGAGCAGTTCTTC
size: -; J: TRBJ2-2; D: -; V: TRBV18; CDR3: CASSPLSTGELFF; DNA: TGTGCCAGCTCACCCCTCTCCACCGGGGAGCTGTTTTTT
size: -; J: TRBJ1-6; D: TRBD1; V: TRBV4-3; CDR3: CASSPDRGLGSPLHF; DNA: TGCGCCAGCAGCCCGGACAGGGGGCTTGGTTCACCCCTCCACTTT
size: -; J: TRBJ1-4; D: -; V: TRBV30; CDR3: CAWSVLGQNEKLFF; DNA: TGTGCCTGGAGTGTACTAGGACAGAATGAAAAACTGTTTTTT
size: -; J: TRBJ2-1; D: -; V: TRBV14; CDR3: CASSQQGGFYNEQFF; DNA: TGTGCCAGCAGCCAACAGGGAGGTTTCTACAATGAGCAGTTCTTC
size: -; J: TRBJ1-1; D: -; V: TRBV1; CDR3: CTNFTTGNTEAFF; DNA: TGCACAAACTTCACGACAGGTAACACTGAAGCTTTCTTT
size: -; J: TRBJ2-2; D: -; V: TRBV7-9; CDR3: CASSLVGGGTGELFF; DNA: TGTGCCAGCAGCTTAGTCGGGGGTGGAACCGGGGAGCTGTTTTTT
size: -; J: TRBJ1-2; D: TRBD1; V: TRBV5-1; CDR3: CASSLSAGGFSNYGYTF; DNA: TGCGCCAGCAGCTTGTCAGCAGGGGGCTTCTCTAACTATGGCTACACCTTC
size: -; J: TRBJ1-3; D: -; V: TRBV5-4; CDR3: CASSFPGTASGNTIYF; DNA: TGTGCCAGCAGCTTTCCCGGTACAGCCTCTGGAAACACCATATATTTT
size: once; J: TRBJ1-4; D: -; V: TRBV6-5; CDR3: CVSSWQGDEKLFF; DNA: TGTGTCAGCAGTTGGCAGGGCGACGAAAAACTGTTTTTT
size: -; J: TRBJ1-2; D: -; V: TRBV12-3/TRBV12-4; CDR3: CASSFDGKYGYTF; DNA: TGTGCCAGCAGTTTCGACGGGAAGTATGGCTACACCTTC
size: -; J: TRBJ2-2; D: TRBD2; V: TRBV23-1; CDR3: CASSLPREDANTGELFF; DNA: TGCGCCAGCAGTCTCCCCCGGGAGGACGCGAACACCGGGGAGCTGTTTTTT
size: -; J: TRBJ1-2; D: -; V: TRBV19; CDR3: CASSINPTPGDYGYTF; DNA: TGTGCCAGTAGTATCAACCCGACGCCCGGGGACTATGGCTACACCTTC
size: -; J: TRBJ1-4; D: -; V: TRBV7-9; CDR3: CASSLILGGLHEKLFF; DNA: TGTGCCAGCAGCTTAATCCTGGGGGGTCTTCACGAAAAACTGTTTTTT
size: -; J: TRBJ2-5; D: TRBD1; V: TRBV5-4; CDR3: CASSYATGIQETQYF; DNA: TGTGCCAGCAGCTACGCGACAGGGATCCAAGAGACCCAGTACTTC
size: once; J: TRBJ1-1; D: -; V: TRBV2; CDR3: CASLSDMLNTEAFF; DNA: TGTGCCAGCCTGTCCGACATGTTGAACACTGAAGCTTTCTTT
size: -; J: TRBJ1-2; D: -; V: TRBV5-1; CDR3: CASSLLNTDNGYTF; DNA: TGCGCCAGCAGCTTGTTAAATACAGACAATGGCTACACCTTC
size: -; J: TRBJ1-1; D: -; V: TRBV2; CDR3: CASMGPDLVGTEAFF; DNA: TGTGCCAGCATGGGCCCGGACTTGGTGGGCACTGAAGCTTTCTTT
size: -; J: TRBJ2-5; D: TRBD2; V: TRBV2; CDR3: CASSGRTSGGAETQYF; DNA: TGTGCCAGCAGCGGGCGGACTAGCGGGGGGGCCGAGACCCAGTACTTC
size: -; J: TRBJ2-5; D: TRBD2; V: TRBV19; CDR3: CASTMGGLGETQYF; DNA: TGTGCCAGTACCATGGGGGGACTAGGAGAGACCCAGTACTTC
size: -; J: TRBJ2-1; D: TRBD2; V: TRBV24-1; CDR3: CATSGTSGGSYNEQFF; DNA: TGTGCCACCAGTGGGACTAGCGGGGGGTCCTACAATGAGCAGTTCTTC
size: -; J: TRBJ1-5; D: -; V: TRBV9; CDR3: CASSAGLENQPQHF; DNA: TGTGCCAGCAGCGCGGGACTAGAGAATCAGCCCCAGCATTTT
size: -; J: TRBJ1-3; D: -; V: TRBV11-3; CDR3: CASSLSSQAPGNTIYF; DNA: TGTGCCAGCAGCTTATCAAGTCAGGCGCCTGGAAACACCATATATTTT
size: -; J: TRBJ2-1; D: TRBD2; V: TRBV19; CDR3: CASSIGLAGSDEQFF; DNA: TGTGCCAGTAGTATAGGACTAGCGGGGTCAGATGAGCAGTTCTTC
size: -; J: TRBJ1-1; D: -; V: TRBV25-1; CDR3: CASSEFGENTEAFF; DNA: TGTGCCAGCAGTGAATTTGGAGAGAACACTGAAGCTTTCTTT
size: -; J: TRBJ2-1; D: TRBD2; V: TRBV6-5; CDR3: CASSSGLAGSHEQFF; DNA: TGTGCCAGCAGTTCCGGACTAGCGGGGTCTCATGAGCAGTTCTTC
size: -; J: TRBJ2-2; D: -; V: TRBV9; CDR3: CASSVESSERSGELFF; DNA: TGTGCCAGCAGCGTAGAATCGTCTGAACGGTCCGGGGAGCTGTTTTTT
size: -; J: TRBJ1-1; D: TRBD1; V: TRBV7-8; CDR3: CASSLGQALEAFF; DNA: TGTGCCAGCAGCCTTGGACAGGCCTTAGAAGCTTTCTTT
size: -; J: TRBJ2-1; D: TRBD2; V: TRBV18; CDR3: CASSPIAGVYNEQFF; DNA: TGTGCCAGCTCACCAATAGCGGGGGTCTACAATGAGCAGTTCTTC
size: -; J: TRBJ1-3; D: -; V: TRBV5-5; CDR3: CAPWTLCF; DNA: TGTGCCCCCTGGACTCTATGCTTT
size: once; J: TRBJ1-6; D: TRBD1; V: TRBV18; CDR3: CASSPTGQANSPLHF; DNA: TGTGCCAGCTCACCAACGGGACAGGCTAATTCACCCCTCCACTTT